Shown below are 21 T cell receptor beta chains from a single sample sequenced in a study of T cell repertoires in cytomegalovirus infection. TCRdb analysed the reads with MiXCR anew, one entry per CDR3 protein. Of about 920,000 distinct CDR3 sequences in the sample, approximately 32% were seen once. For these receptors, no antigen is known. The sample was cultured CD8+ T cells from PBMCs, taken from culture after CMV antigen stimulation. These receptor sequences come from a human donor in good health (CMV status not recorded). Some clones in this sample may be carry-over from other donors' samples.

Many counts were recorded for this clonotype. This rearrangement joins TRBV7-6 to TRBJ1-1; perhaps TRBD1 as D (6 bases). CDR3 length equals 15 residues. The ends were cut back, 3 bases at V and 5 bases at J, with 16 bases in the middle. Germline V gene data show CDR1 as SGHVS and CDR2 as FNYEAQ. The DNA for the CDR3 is TGTGCCAGCAGCTTGGGGGGGGGCGGCGTGACTGAAGCTTTCTTT. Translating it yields CASSLGGGGVTEAFF.

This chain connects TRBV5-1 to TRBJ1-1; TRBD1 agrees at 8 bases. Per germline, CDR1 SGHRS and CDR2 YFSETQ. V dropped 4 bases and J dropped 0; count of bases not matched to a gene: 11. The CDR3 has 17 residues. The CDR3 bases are TGCGCCAGCAGCAAGGGGACAGGCGGCTTTATGAACACTGAAGCTTTCTTT. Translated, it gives CASSKGTGGFMNTEAFF. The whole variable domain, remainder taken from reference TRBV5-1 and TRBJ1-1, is KAGVTQTPRYLIKTRGQQVTLSCSPISGHRSVSWYQQTPGQGLQFLFEYFSETQRNKGNFPGRFSGRQFSNSRSEMNVSTLELGDSALYLCASSKGTGGFMNTEAFFGQGTRLTVV.

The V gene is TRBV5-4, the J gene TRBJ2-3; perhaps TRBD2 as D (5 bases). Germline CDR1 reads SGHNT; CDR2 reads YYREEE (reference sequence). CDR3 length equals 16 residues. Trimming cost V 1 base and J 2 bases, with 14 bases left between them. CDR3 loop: CASSLILVGYTDTQYF. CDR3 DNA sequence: TGTGCCAGCAGCTTGATACTAGTCGGATACACAGATACGCAGTATTTT.

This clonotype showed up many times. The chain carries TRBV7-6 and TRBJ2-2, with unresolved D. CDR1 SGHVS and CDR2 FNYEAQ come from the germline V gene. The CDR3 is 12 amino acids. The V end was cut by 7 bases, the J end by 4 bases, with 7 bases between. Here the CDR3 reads CASTLGTGELFF. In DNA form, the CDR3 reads TGTGCCAGCACCCTGGGCACCGGGGAGCTGTTTTTT.

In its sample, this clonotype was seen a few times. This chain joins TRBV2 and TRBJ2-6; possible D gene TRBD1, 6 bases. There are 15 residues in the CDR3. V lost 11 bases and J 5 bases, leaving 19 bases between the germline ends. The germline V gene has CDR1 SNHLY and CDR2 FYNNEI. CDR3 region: CARRTDYIRANVLTF. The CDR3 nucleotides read TGTGCCCGACGGACAGACTACATTCGGGCCAACGTCCTGACTTTC. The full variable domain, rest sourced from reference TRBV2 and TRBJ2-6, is EPEVTQTPSHQVTQMGQEVILRCVPISNHLYFYWYRQILGQKVEFLVSFYNNEISEKSEIFDDQFSVERPDGSNFTLKIRSTKLEDSAMYFCARRTDYIRANVLTFGAGSRLTVL.

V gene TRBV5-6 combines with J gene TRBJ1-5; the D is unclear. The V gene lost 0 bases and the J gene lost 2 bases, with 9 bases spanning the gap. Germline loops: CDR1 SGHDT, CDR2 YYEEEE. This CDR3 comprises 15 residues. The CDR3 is CASSLANQGNQPQHF. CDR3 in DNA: TGTGCCAGCAGCTTGGCCAACCAGGGCAATCAGCCCCAGCATTTT.

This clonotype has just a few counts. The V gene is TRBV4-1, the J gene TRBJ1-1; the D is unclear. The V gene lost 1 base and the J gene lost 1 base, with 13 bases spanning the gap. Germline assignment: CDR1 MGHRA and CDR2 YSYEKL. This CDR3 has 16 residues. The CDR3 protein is CASSQVGVIGNTEAFF. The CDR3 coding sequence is TGCGCCAGCAGCCAAGTTGGAGTAATAGGGAACACTGAAGCTTTCTTT.

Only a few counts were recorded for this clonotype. The CDR3 is CASSLPPPSGELFF. The CDR3 nucleotides are TGTGCCAGCAGCTTACCGCCCCCGAGTGGGGAGCTGTTTTTT. The chain recombines TRBV7-9 with TRBJ2-2; unclear D gene. The germline V gene encodes CDR1 SEHNR and CDR2 FQNEAQ (reference sequence). The CDR3 has 14 amino acids. V was pared by 2 bases and J by 8 bases, with 12 bases between.

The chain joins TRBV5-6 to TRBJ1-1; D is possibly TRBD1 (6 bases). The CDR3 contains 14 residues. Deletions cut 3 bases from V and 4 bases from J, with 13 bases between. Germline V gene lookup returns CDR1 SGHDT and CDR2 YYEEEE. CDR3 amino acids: CASSSRGFFTEAFF. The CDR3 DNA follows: TGTGCCAGCAGCTCTAGGGGGTTTTTCACTGAAGCTTTCTTT. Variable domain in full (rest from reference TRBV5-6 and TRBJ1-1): DAGVTQSPTHLIKTRGQQVTLRCSPKSGHDTVSWYQQALGQGPQFIFQYYEEEERQRGNFPDRFSGHQFPNYSSELNVNALLLGDSALYLCASSSRGFFTEAFFGQGTRLTVV.

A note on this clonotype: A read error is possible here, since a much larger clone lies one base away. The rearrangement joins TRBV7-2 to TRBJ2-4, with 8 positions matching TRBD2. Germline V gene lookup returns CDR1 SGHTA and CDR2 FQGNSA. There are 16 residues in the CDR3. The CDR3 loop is CVSSPDAGGAKNIQYF. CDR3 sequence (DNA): TGTGTCAGCAGCCCGGACGCGGGGGGCGCCAAAAACATTCAGTACTTC.

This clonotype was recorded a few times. CDR3 coding DNA: TGTGCCGCAGGTCGGGGGAATTCACCCCTCCACTTT. It codes for CAAGRGNSPLHF. The chain couples TRBV27 to TRBJ1-6; D perhaps matches TRBD1 (5 bases). Trimming pared 11 bases from V and 7 bases from J, leaving 12 bases between. CDR3 length: 12 residues. CDR1 is MNHEY, CDR2 SMNVEV, per germline (reference sequence).

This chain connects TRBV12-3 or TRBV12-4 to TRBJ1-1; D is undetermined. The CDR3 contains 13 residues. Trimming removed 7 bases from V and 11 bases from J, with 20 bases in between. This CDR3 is CASTAGEVGDAFF. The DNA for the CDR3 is TGTGCCAGCACCGCGGGCGAAGTTGGGGATGCTTTCTTT.

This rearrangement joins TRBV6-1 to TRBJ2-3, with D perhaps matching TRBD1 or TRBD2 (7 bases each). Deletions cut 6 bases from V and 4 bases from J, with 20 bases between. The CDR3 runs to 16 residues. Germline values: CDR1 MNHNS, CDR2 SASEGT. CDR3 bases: TGTGCCAGCAGCCCCGAGGGGACAGCGGGGCCAGATACGCAGTATTTT. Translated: CASSPEGTAGPDTQYF.

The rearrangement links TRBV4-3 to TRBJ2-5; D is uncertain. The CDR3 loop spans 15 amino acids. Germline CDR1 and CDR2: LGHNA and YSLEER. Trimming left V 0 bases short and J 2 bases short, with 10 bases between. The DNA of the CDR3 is TGCGCCAGCAGCCAAGATGGGCAGGATCAAGAGACCCAGTACTTC. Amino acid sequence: CASSQDGQDQETQYF.

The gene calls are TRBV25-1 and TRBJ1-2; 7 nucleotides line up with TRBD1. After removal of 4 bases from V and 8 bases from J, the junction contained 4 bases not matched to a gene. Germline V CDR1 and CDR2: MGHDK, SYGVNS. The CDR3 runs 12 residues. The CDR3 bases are TGTGCCAGCAGTGGGCCGGGACAGGGCTACACCTTC. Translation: CASSGPGQGYTF.

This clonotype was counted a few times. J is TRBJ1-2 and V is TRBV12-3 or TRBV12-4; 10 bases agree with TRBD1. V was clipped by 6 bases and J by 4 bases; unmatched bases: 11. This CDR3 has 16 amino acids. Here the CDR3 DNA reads TGTGCCAGCAGCGGCCCACCGGGACAGGGGCTCTATGGCTACACCTTC. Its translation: CASSGPPGQGLYGYTF.

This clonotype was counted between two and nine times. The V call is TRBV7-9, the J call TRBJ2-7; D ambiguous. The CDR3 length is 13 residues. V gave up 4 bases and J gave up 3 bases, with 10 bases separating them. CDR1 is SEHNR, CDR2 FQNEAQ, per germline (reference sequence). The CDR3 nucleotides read TGTGCCAGCAGCTCCCACACAAACTACGAGCAGTACGTC. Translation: CASSSHTNYEQYV.

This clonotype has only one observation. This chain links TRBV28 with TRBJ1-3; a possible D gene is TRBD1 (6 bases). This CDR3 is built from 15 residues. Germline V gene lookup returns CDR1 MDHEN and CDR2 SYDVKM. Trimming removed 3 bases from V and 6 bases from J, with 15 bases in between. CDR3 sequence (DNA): TGTGCCAGCAGTTTGGGGGCAGGGAGAATAAACACCATATATTTT. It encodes CASSLGAGRINTIYF.

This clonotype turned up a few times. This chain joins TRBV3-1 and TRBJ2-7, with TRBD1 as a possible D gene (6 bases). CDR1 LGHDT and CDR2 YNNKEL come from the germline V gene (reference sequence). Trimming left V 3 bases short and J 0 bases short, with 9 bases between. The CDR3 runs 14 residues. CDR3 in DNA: TGTGCCAGCAGCCATAGGGACACCTCCTACGAGCAGTACGTC. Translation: CASSHRDTSYEQYV.

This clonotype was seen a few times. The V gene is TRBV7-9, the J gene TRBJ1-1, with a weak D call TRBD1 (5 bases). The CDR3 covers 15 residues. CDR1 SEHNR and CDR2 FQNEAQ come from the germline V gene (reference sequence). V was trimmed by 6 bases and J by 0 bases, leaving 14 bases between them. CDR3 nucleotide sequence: TGTGCCAGCAGTTCTAGGACAACGATGAACACTGAAGCTTTCTTT. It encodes CASSSRTTMNTEAFF.

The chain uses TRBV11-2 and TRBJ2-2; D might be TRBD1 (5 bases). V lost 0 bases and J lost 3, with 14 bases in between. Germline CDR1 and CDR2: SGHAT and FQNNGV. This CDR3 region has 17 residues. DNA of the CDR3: TGTGCCAGCAGCTTAGAAGGATTGGCAGGGCACACCGGGGAGCTGTTTTTT. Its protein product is CASSLEGLAGHTGELFF.